The present T cell receptor beta chain was sequenced within a study of OX40 agonist ivuxolimab in advanced cancers. Here immunoSEQ multiplex PCR was the method, and the copy in TCRdb shows in-frame clones only, minus some. The table has 40,000 to 55,000 clones, approximately 90% seen once; the top ten hold approximately 13%. V was cut by 6 bases and J by 0 bases, with 12 bases left in between. The CDR3 has 15 residues. Germline CDR1 is SNHLY and CDR2 is FYNNEI. This clone was seen a handful of times. The sample consisted of CD4+ or CD8+ T cells sorted from blood, taken in a trial of the OX40 agonist ivuxolimab. The chain couples TRBV2 to TRBJ1-5; D remains unclear. The sequence was collected from an adult with an advanced solid tumor such as melanoma, head and neck, liver or kidney cancer. This CDR3 reads CASSVGVNSNQPQHF. CDR3 bases: TGTGCCAGCAGCGTCGGAGTGAATAGCAATCAGCCCCAGCATTTT.